The clone carrying this T cell receptor (beta chain) was seen once. The antigen remains undetermined. The donors were healthy bone marrow donors. This entry belongs to a study of cytomegalovirus exposure and HLA in healthy donors. Study-wide results and limits: Across donors, most TCRs were seen rarely, yet some public ones were widespread.

The PCR was carried out with 60 Vbeta primers and 13 Jbeta primers. Profiled with immunoSEQ multiplex PCR; TCRdb holds only in-frame clones, not every one. Here the sample spans roughly 200,000 clones, roughly 88% being singletons. The TCR was taken from a boy aged 2 to 10 in good health and CMV-seronegative. The material sequenced was PBMCs.

CDR3 nucleotides: TGTGCCAGCAGCTTTTTGTGGACAGGGGAAGAGACCCAGTACTTC. This encodes CASSFLWTGEETQYF. The chain combines TRBV7-6 with TRBJ2-5, with 9 bases matching TRBD1. Germline CDR1 reads SGHVS; CDR2 reads FNYEAQ. This CDR3 is 15 amino acids long. V lost 3 bases, J lost 3 bases, and 5 bases stayed unmatched.